This passage covers 21 T cell receptor beta chains from one sample sequenced in a study of blood T cell repertoires in COVID-19. The data were produced by immunoSEQ multiplex PCR, yet TCRdb's version contains in-frame clones alone and is incomplete. The table lists fewer than 350,000 clones, about nine tenths of them singletons. Sequenced input: PBMCs or T cells enriched from blood (not recorded which). Every receptor here comes from a woman in her forties with acute COVID-19.

A word on this clone: Mismatch with germline at one junction end may stem from a read error. The chain recombines TRBV24-1 with TRBJ2-3, with D maybe TRBD1 (5 bases). CDR3 size: 16 residues. Germline V CDR1 and CDR2: KGHDR, SFDVKD. The CDR3 reads CATSALPGSGAHTVYF. CDR3 nucleotides: TGTGCCACCAGTGCCCTACCAGGGTCCGGAGCCCACACAGTCTACTTT.

This chain uses TRBV28 with TRBJ2-7; 8 bases are shared with TRBD1. The ends lost 2 bases at V and 0 bases at J; junction bases unmatched: 9. Germline values: CDR1 MDHEN, CDR2 SYDVKM. This CDR3 region has 17 residues. CDR3: CASSLEWTGHRSYEQYF. The CDR3 DNA sequence: TGTGCCAGCAGTTTAGAATGGACAGGGCACCGCTCCTACGAGCAGTACTTC.

The chain joins TRBV6-6 to TRBJ2-5, with D perhaps matching TRBD1 (6 bases). The CDR3 is made up of 15 amino acids. Trimming shortened V by 8 bases and J by 5 bases, and 21 bases separated the two germline ends. Germline V gives CDR1 MNHNY, CDR2 SVGAGI (reference sequence). In DNA form, the CDR3 reads TGTGCCAGCCAGGGAAGGCAGGGGTTGCAGGAGACCCAGTACTTC. Its protein product is CASQGRQGLQETQYF.

This clone has a single count. The chain employs TRBV4-2 and TRBJ2-7, with 9 bases lining up with TRBD1. This CDR3 spans 16 amino acids. Trimming at V came to 1 base and at J to 4 bases, leaving 8 bases not matched to a gene. Germline V gene data show CDR1 as LGHNA and CDR2 as YNFKEQ. CDR3 in DNA: TGTGCCAGCAGCCAAGTTTTACAGGGGGCTGAATACGAGCAGTACTTC. Protein sequence: CASSQVLQGAEYEQYF.

In this sample, this clone turned up once. The J gene is TRBJ2-2, the V gene TRBV4-1; 9 nucleotides match TRBD1. The CDR3 has 17 residues. Losses at the gene ends were 0 bases for V and 4 bases for J; bases not matched to a gene: 6. CDR1 is MGHRA and CDR2 is YSYEKL in the germline V gene. CDR3 coding DNA: TGCGCCAGCAGCCAAGATCGGGGGACAGGGATCACCGGGGAGCTGTTTTTT. This translates into CASSQDRGTGITGELFF.

This chain links TRBV7-9 with TRBJ1-2; 7 positions agree with TRBD1. There are 15 residues in the CDR3. J was trimmed by 2 bases and V by 4 bases; bases with no gene match: 7. The germline CDR1 and CDR2 sequences are SEHNR and FQNEAQ (reference sequence). The CDR3 reads CASSSTGRRNYGYTF. CDR3 bases: TGTGCCAGCAGCTCGACAGGGAGAAGGAACTATGGCTACACCTTC.

This chain uses TRBV5-1 with TRBJ2-3, with 9 bases matching TRBD2. This CDR3 is 15 amino acids long. V lost 3 bases to trimming and J lost 4 bases; unmatched junction nucleotides: 6. CDR1 and CDR2 (germline): SGHRS, YFSETQ. CDR3 protein: CASSSLAGLADTQYF. The CDR3 nucleotides read TGCGCCAGCAGCTCCCTAGCGGGATTGGCAGATACGCAGTATTTT.

The chain employs TRBV5-1 and TRBJ2-2, with D possibly matching TRBD2 (5 bases). Trimming stripped 5 bases from V and 4 bases from J, with 9 bases between. The CDR3 consists of 13 residues. From germline, CDR1 is SGHRS and CDR2 YFSETQ. DNA for the CDR3: TGCGCCAGCAGACTGGACTTCACCGGGGAGCTGTTTTTT. Its protein product is CASRLDFTGELFF.

This clone was recorded once. The chain uses TRBV9 and TRBJ2-1, with D perhaps matching TRBD2 (6 bases). The length of the CDR3 is 14 residues. From germline, CDR1 is SGDLS and CDR2 YYNGEE. V shed 2 bases and J shed 3 bases, with 9 bases lying between them. The CDR3 here is CASSVGLNYNEQFF. Written as DNA, the CDR3 is TGTGCCAGCAGCGTGGGACTGAACTACAATGAGCAGTTCTTC. The full variable domain, completed using reference TRBV9 and TRBJ2-1, is DSGVTQTPKHLITATGQRVTLRCSPRSGDLSVYWYQQSLDQGLQFLIQYYNGEERAKGNILERFSAQQFPDLHSELNLSSLELGDSALYFCASSVGLNYNEQFFGPGTRLTVL.

The chain links TRBV19 to TRBJ2-3; 10 bases agree with TRBD2. Trimming took 3 bases from V and 1 from J; bases not matched to a gene: 1. CDR3 length: 15 residues. Germline assignment: CDR1 LNHDA and CDR2 SQIVND (reference sequence). The CDR3 loop reads CASSIGLAGTDTQYF. CDR3 bases: TGTGCCAGTAGTATCGGACTAGCGGGCACAGATACGCAGTATTTT. Based on the CDR3 plus reference TRBV19 and TRBJ2-3, the full variable domain is DGGITQSPKYLFRKEGQNVTLSCEQNLNHDAMYWYRQDPGQGLRLIYYSQIVNDFQKGDIAEGYSVSREKKESFPLTVTSAQKNPTAFYLCASSIGLAGTDTQYFGPGTRLTVL.

The chain uses TRBV19 and TRBJ1-1, with D perhaps matching TRBD1 (5 bases). Trimming cost V 5 bases and J 5 bases, with 15 bases left between them. This CDR3 is 14 amino acids long. Germline V gene data show CDR1 as LNHDA and CDR2 as SQIVND (reference sequence). The CDR3 bases are TGTGCCAGTAGTCCGGGGGACTTTCGGACTGAAGCTTTCTTT. This codes for CASSPGDFRTEAFF.

This clone was picked up one time. The chain couples TRBV27 to TRBJ1-5, with D unresolved. The CDR3 is made up of 15 amino acids. CDR1 is MNHEY, CDR2 SMNVEV, per germline (reference sequence). Trimming took off 5 bases at V and 2 bases at J, with 13 bases between the two ends. CDR3 protein: CASSQLGVGNQPQHF. CDR3 sequence (DNA): TGTGCCAGCAGTCAACTCGGGGTTGGCAATCAGCCCCAGCATTTT.

The J gene is TRBJ2-3, the V gene TRBV18; 7 nucleotides line up with TRBD2. The CDR3 totals 14 residues. Germline loops: CDR1 KGHSH, CDR2 LQKENI. With 4 bases clipped from V and 3 bases from J, the junction kept 4 bases outside the gene matches. The CDR3: CASSRSGVTDTQYF. The CDR3 DNA reads TGTGCCAGCTCACGAAGCGGGGTGACAGATACGCAGTATTTT.

The rearrangement links TRBV27 to TRBJ1-1, with D possibly TRBD1 on 6 matching bases. Trimming removed 6 bases at V and 11 bases at J, with 19 bases between. The CDR3 sequence is 13 residues long. Germline loops: CDR1 MNHEY, CDR2 SMNVEV (reference sequence). The CDR3 spells CASSPIGGGWAFF. DNA for the CDR3: TGTGCCAGCAGCCCAATAGGGGGGGGATGGGCTTTCTTT.

CDR3 in DNA: TGTGCCAGCAGCTCGGGCCCGCCGGCTAGCGGCACAGATACGCAGTATTTT. Residues: CASSSGPPASGTDTQYF. The chain links TRBV7-3 to TRBJ2-3; a possible D gene is TRBD2 (6 bases). V lost 4 bases to trimming and J lost 1 base, with 18 bases between them. Germline CDR1 is SGHTA and CDR2 is FQGTGA. CDR3 length equals 17 residues.

This clone was detected only once. The V and J genes are TRBV6-5 and TRBJ2-2; 11 bases are a match to TRBD2. In germline, CDR1 is MNHEY, CDR2 SVGAGI. Trimming at V came to 7 bases and at J to 6 bases, leaving 7 bases not matched to a gene. The CDR3 has 15 amino acids. The CDR3 loop is CASMRLAGTSGELFF. CDR3 nucleotide sequence: TGTGCCAGCATGAGACTAGCGGGAACCTCCGGGGAGCTGTTTTTT.

This sequence joins TRBV4-2 and TRBJ1-5, with unresolved D. The CDR3 sequence is 16 residues long. V was cut by 1 base and J by 0 bases, with 10 bases left in between. Germline-derived CDR1 and CDR2 are LGHNA and YNFKEQ. Written as DNA, the CDR3 is TGTGCCAGCAGCCAAGGAGGCACAACTAGCAATCAGCCCCAGCATTTT. Translation: CASSQGGTTSNQPQHF.

The chain carries TRBV18 and TRBJ1-2; D not certain. Germline CDR1 KGHSH, CDR2 LQKENI. V was clipped by 2 bases and J by 5 bases, with 12 bases between them. The CDR3 is made up of 14 amino acids. The DNA of the CDR3 is TGTGCCAGCTCACCAAAAGGAGGCACATATGGCTACACCTTC. This codes for CASSPKGGTYGYTF.

This chain connects TRBV6-5 to TRBJ1-6; possibly TRBD1 for D (6 bases). Germline CDR1 and CDR2: MNHEY and SVGAGI. The CDR3 runs to 15 residues. V was trimmed by 8 bases and J by 10 bases, leaving 21 bases between them. The CDR3 DNA is TGTGCCAGCTCAGGAGGGGGGGCAGGGGAATCACCCCTCCACTTT. It encodes CASSGGGAGESPLHF.

V gene TRBV19 combines with J gene TRBJ1-5; a possible D gene is TRBD1 (6 bases). CDR1 and CDR2 (germline): LNHDA, SQIVND (reference sequence). The CDR3 extends over 14 amino acids. The V gene lost 8 bases and the J gene lost 7 bases, with 18 bases spanning the gap. The CDR3 spells CASRDPGQLQPQHF. The CDR3 coding sequence is TGTGCCAGTCGAGACCCGGGACAACTCCAGCCCCAGCATTTT.

In DNA form, the CDR3 reads TGTGCCAGCAGCCCCGGGGAGGCCGCCACCGGGGAGCTGTTTTTT. This translates into CASSPGEAATGELFF. The rearrangement joins TRBV7-9 to TRBJ2-2; tentatively, D is TRBD2 (6 bases). The germline V and J ends were trimmed by 5 bases and 4 bases, with 14 bases remaining between them. The CDR3 length is 15 residues. Germline V gene data show CDR1 as SEHNR and CDR2 as FQNEAQ (reference sequence).